This entry lists 28 T cell receptor beta chains sequenced from one sample in a study of CD8+ T cells in alopecia areata. The sequencing template was cDNA reverse transcribed from extracted RNA. Assay: immunoSEQ multiplex PCR; the TCRdb copy retains only in-frame clones and omits some. This sample yields 130,000 to 150,000 clones, of which more than 55% are seen a single time; around 34% belongs to the top ten. Sequencing used CD8+ T cells sorted from blood. All receptors derive from a human donor in good health.

This clone was observed once. The V call is TRBV27, the J call TRBJ2-7; TRBD1 matches at 8 bases. Looked up from germline, CDR1 is MNHEY and CDR2 is SMNVEV (reference sequence). The CDR3 is 16 residues long. The ends lost 5 bases at V and 1 base at J; junction bases unmatched: 10. In nucleotides, the CDR3 is TGTGCCAGCAGTATGAGCGGTGGGGACAGGTCCTACGAGCAGTACTTC. It is translated as CASSMSGGDRSYEQYF.

V is TRBV2 and J is TRBJ2-1; no definite D call. Deletions cut 6 bases from V and 2 bases from J, with 5 bases between. The germline V gene has CDR1 SNHLY and CDR2 FYNNEI. CDR3 length: 12 residues. The CDR3 DNA follows: TGTGCCAGCAGCTACACCTACAATGAGCAGTTCTTC. Residues: CASSYTYNEQFF. Complete variable domain (other parts from reference TRBV2 and TRBJ2-1): EPEVTQTPSHQVTQMGQEVILRCVPISNHLYFYWYRQILGQKVEFLVSFYNNEISEKSEIFDDQFSVERPDGSNFTLKIRSTKLEDSAMYFCASSYTYNEQFFGPGTRLTVL.

The chain uses TRBV25-1 and TRBJ2-7, with D tentatively TRBD1 or TRBD2 (5 bases each). Per the germline V gene, CDR1 is MGHDK and CDR2 is SYGVNS. The CDR3 has 13 amino acids. V lost 5 bases, J lost 5 bases, and 13 bases lay in between. In DNA form, the CDR3 reads TGTGCCAGCAGTCTTTTTTGGGGGAACGAGCAGTACTTC. Residues: CASSLFWGNEQYF.

The chain carries TRBV25-1 and TRBJ2-7; tentative D call: TRBD2 (5 bases). Germline V lookup: CDR1 MGHDK, CDR2 SYGVNS. V shed 1 base and J shed 3 bases, with 7 bases lying between them. CDR3 size: 13 residues. In DNA form, the CDR3 reads TGTGCCAGCAGTGAATCCGGGGTCTACGAGCAGTACTTC. Its translation: CASSESGVYEQYF.

This rearrangement joins TRBV29-1 to TRBJ2-5; D is ambiguous. TRBJ2-7 explains the end of the DNA better; the J call may be wrong. The CDR3 covers 11 residues. From germline, CDR1 is SQVTM and CDR2 ANQGSEA. Here the CDR3 reads CSVAARDEQYF. CDR3 DNA sequence: TGCAGCGTCGCAGCCCGGGACGAGCAGTACTTC.

The chain is built from TRBV4-1 and TRBJ2-7; 11 positions agree with TRBD1. This CDR3 comprises 17 residues. The V segment lost 4 bases and the J segment 1 base; nucleotides outside the gene matches: 9. The germline gives CDR1 MGHRA, CDR2 YSYEKL. In DNA, the CDR3 is TGCGCCAGCAGCCCACGGACAGGGGGCTTACAATCCTACGAGCAGTACTTC. Protein product: CASSPRTGGLQSYEQYF.

V is TRBV9 and J is TRBJ2-6, with D unclear. The CDR3 is made up of 13 amino acids. Deletions cut 8 bases from V and 4 bases from J, with 10 bases between. Germline CDR1 reads SGDLS; CDR2 reads YYNGEE. CDR3 in amino acids: CASSESGANVLTF. As DNA, the CDR3 is TGTGCCAGTAGTGAAAGCGGGGCCAACGTCCTGACTTTC.

This clone was found a few times. The chain has TRBV7-9 and TRBJ1-1; the D is unclear. Trimming left V 5 bases short and J 3 bases short, with 19 bases between. CDR1 and CDR2 from the germline V gene are SEHNR and FQNEAQ (reference sequence). The CDR3 extends over 16 amino acids. The DNA of the CDR3 is TGTGCCAGCAGCCTGCGGACCCTCCTCTGGGACACTGAAGCTTTCTTT. Translated, it gives CASSLRTLLWDTEAFF. Full variable domain (rest looked up from reference TRBV7-9 and TRBJ1-1): DTGVSQNPRHKITKRGQNVTFRCDPISEHNRLYWYRQTLGQGPEFLTYFQNEAQLEKSRLLSDRFSAERPKGSFSTLEIQRTEQGDSAMYLCASSLRTLLWDTEAFFGQGTRLTVV.

This clone was recorded a few times. The chain combines TRBV19 with TRBJ2-3; tentative D call: TRBD2 (5 bases). Trimming shortened V by 6 bases and J by 4 bases, and 20 bases separated the two germline ends. From germline, CDR1 is LNHDA and CDR2 SQIVND (reference sequence). There are 16 residues in the CDR3. CDR3 region: CASSPIGERLPDTQYF. Written as DNA, the CDR3 is TGTGCCAGTAGCCCCATCGGGGAGCGGCTTCCAGATACGCAGTATTTT. The whole variable domain, filled in from reference TRBV19 and TRBJ2-3, reads DGGITQSPKYLFRKEGQNVTLSCEQNLNHDAMYWYRQDPGQGLRLIYYSQIVNDFQKGDIAEGYSVSREKKESFPLTVTSAQKNPTAFYLCASSPIGERLPDTQYFGPGTRLTVL.

This rearrangement joins TRBV5-6 to TRBJ1-2; D is possibly TRBD1 (6 bases). The CDR3 sequence is 13 residues long. Per the germline V gene, CDR1 is SGHDT and CDR2 is YYEEEE. Trimming shortened V by 0 bases and J by 6 bases, and 9 bases separated the two germline ends. CDR3 DNA sequence: TGTGCCAGCAGCTTGGAATCAGGGGATGGCTACACCTTC. It is translated as CASSLESGDGYTF.

This clone was recorded a few times. The chain employs TRBV5-1 and TRBJ2-5; D unclear. Germline V lookup: CDR1 SGHRS, CDR2 YFSETQ. The V and J ends lost 4 bases and 5 bases respectively, with 18 bases between them. The CDR3 sequence is 15 residues long. The CDR3 spells CASSIWGELSETQYF. In DNA, the CDR3 is TGCGCCAGCAGCATCTGGGGTGAACTGTCGGAGACCCAGTACTTC.

The chain uses TRBV6-5 and TRBJ2-7; D may be TRBD2 (6 bases). V lost 6 bases to trimming and J lost 4 bases, with 13 bases between them. Germline V gene lookup returns CDR1 MNHEY and CDR2 SVGAGI. The CDR3 runs 13 residues. CDR3 residues: CASSHGGYYEQYF. CDR3 bases: TGTGCCAGCAGCCACGGGGGATATTACGAGCAGTACTTC.

This clone was recorded a few times. The chain carries TRBV4-2 and TRBJ2-1; D ambiguous. With 1 base removed from V and 0 bases from J, the gap between germline ends came to 10 bases. The CDR3 extends over 16 amino acids. Germline CDR1 is LGHNA and CDR2 is YNFKEQ. CDR3 bases: TGTGCCAGCAGCCAAGCCCACCACTCCTCCTACAATGAGCAGTTCTTC. Translated: CASSQAHHSSYNEQFF.

The chain is built from TRBV28 and TRBJ2-7, with TRBD2 matching 13 bases. CDR3 size: 13 residues. Germline V gene lookup returns CDR1 MDHEN and CDR2 SYDVKM. The V and J ends lost 8 bases and 2 bases, in that order; junction bases with no gene match: 0. Here the CDR3 DNA reads TGTGCCAGCGGACTAGCGGGAGCCTACGAGCAGTACTTC. Its protein product is CASGLAGAYEQYF.

V is TRBV23-1 and J is TRBJ2-7; possibly TRBD2 for D (6 bases). TRBV23-1 is sorted into the ORF group, with uncertain function. This CDR3 has 13 residues. The CDR3 bases are TGCGGAATCCTCCGACTAGGCTCCTACGAGCAGTACTTC. Translation: CGILRLGSYEQYF.

The genes are TRBV5-6 and TRBJ1-1; D not resolved. The CDR3 is made up of 14 amino acids. Germline CDR1 SGHDT, CDR2 YYEEEE. Trimming left V 0 bases short and J 6 bases short, with 12 bases between. DNA of the CDR3: TGTGCCAGCAGCTTGGCAGCTTGGCAGCCTGAAGCTTTCTTT. Translated: CASSLAAWQPEAFF. Based on the CDR3 plus reference TRBV5-6 and TRBJ1-1, the full variable domain is DAGVTQSPTHLIKTRGQQVTLRCSPKSGHDTVSWYQQALGQGPQFIFQYYEEEERQRGNFPDRFSGHQFPNYSSELNVNALLLGDSALYLCASSLAAWQPEAFFGQGTRLTVV.

The rearrangement links TRBV30 to TRBJ2-1, with 11 nucleotides matching TRBD2. This CDR3 spans 14 amino acids. Germline loops: CDR1 GTSNPN, CDR2 SVGIG (reference sequence). The ends lost 3 bases at V and 6 bases at J; junction bases unmatched: 4. The CDR3 DNA reads as TGTGCCTGGAGCCCTGGGACTAGCGGCAATGAGCAGTTCTTC. Translated: CAWSPGTSGNEQFF.

The J gene is TRBJ1-2, the V gene TRBV5-6, with D maybe TRBD1 (5 bases). CDR1 is SGHDT, CDR2 YYEEEE, per germline. The CDR3 runs 15 residues. V was trimmed by 3 bases and J by 2 bases, leaving 14 bases between them. This CDR3 is CASSSPETANYGYTF. CDR3 DNA sequence: TGTGCCAGCAGCTCCCCCGAGACAGCCAACTATGGCTACACCTTC.

This clone was recorded once. V is TRBV5-1 and J is TRBJ2-1; D tentatively reads TRBD1 or TRBD2 (6 bases each). CDR1 and CDR2 from the germline V gene are SGHRS and YFSETQ. The CDR3 spans 14 residues. V was shortened by 6 bases and J by 8 bases, with 18 bases between the two germline ends. CDR3 sequence: CASKAFSGAYEQFF. In DNA form, the CDR3 reads TGCGCCAGCAAGGCCTTCTCGGGGGCATATGAGCAGTTCTTC.

This sequence joins TRBV29-1 and TRBJ2-1; TRBD2 matches at 15 bases. Germline CDR1 reads SQVTM; CDR2 reads ANQGSEA. Trimming removed 4 bases from V and 1 base from J; junction bases left unmatched: 5. The CDR3 has 17 residues. The chain's CDR3 is CSVGGLAGGRSYNEQFF. DNA for the CDR3: TGCAGCGTTGGGGGACTAGCGGGAGGTAGGTCCTACAATGAGCAGTTCTTC.

This clone appeared once. V is TRBV25-1 and J is TRBJ2-7; D is undetermined. V was clipped by 3 bases and J by 1 base, with 7 bases between them. This CDR3 spans 13 amino acids. Germline V gene sequence: CDR1 MGHDK, CDR2 SYGVNS. CDR3 nucleotides: TGTGCCAGCAGTGAGGCCAGTTCCTACGAGCAGTACTTC. Its protein product is CASSEASSYEQYF.

This clone has more than one count but fewer than ten. V is TRBV29-1 and J is TRBJ1-2; D gene ambiguous. The V end was cut by 1 base, the J end by 1 base, with 7 bases between. Germline CDR1 is SQVTM and CDR2 is ANQGSEA. CDR3 length equals 13 residues. This CDR3 reads CSVEGGINYGYTF. CDR3 sequence (DNA): TGCAGCGTTGAAGGTGGGATTAACTATGGCTACACCTTC. Full variable domain (outside the CDR3, taken from reference TRBV29-1 and TRBJ1-2): SAVISQKPSRDICQRGTSLTIQCQVDSQVTMMFWYRQQPGQSLTLIATANQGSEATYESGFVIDKFPISRPNLTFSTLTVSNMSPEDSSIYLCSVEGGINYGYTFGSGTRLTVV.

Here the CDR3 reads CASVTSGSNNEQFF. Written as DNA, the CDR3 is TGTGCCAGCGTAACTAGCGGGAGTAACAATGAGCAGTTCTTC. The chain employs TRBV7-9 and TRBJ2-1; 11 bases align to TRBD2. The trim removed 8 bases at V and 5 bases at J, leaving 5 bases unmatched. The CDR3 is 14 amino acids. CDR1 is SEHNR, CDR2 FQNEAQ, per germline (reference sequence).

This chain uses TRBV9 with TRBJ2-7, with a tentative D call TRBD1 (6 bases). V dropped 4 bases and J dropped 3 bases, with 20 bases sitting between them. Germline loops: CDR1 SGDLS, CDR2 YYNGEE. The CDR3 length is 16 residues. CDR3 bases: TGTGCCAGCAGCCCCCGAGGGGGTCTTGGCGACTACGAGCAGTACTTC. It yields the protein CASSPRGGLGDYEQYF. The variable domain in full, with the rest retrieved from reference TRBV9 and TRBJ2-7, is DSGVTQTPKHLITATGQRVTLRCSPRSGDLSVYWYQQSLDQGLQFLIQYYNGEERAKGNILERFSAQQFPDLHSELNLSSLELGDSALYFCASSPRGGLGDYEQYFGPGTRLTVT.

This clone was seen a handful of times. The CDR3 spells CASSVGQGVSSRSYEQYF. DNA for the CDR3: TGTGCCAGCAGTGTAGGACAGGGGGTCTCAAGTCGGAGCTACGAGCAGTACTTC. The chain links TRBV2 to TRBJ2-7; 10 nucleotides agree with TRBD1. V lost 4 bases, J lost 3 bases, and 15 bases stayed unmatched. Germline assignment: CDR1 SNHLY and CDR2 FYNNEI. This CDR3 is built from 18 residues. The complete variable domain, with remaining parts taken from reference TRBV2 and TRBJ2-7, reads EPEVTQTPSHQVTQMGQEVILRCVPISNHLYFYWYRQILGQKVEFLVSFYNNEISEKSEIFDDQFSVERPDGSNFTLKIRSTKLEDSAMYFCASSVGQGVSSRSYEQYFGPGTRLTVT.

The CDR3 DNA reads as TGTGCCAGCTCCTCACCCACGGAGGGGGTGGAACAGTACTTC. The encoded protein is CASSSPTEGVEQYF. The chain joins TRBV18 to TRBJ2-7, with D possibly called TRBD1 or TRBD2 (6 bases each). The CDR3 sequence is 14 residues long. The ends were cut back, 6 bases at V and 10 bases at J, with 22 bases in the middle. CDR1 KGHSH and CDR2 LQKENI come from the germline V gene.

The chain is built from TRBV15 and TRBJ2-3; the D gene is possibly TRBD2 (5 bases). V gave up 0 bases and J gave up 7 bases, with 14 bases separating them. Per the germline V gene, CDR1 is LNHNV and CDR2 is YYDKDF (reference sequence). The CDR3 spans 15 residues. The CDR3 region is CATSRDLRDKNTQYF. The CDR3, as DNA: TGTGCCACCAGCAGAGATCTCCGGGATAAGAATACGCAGTATTTT.

The chain employs TRBV23-1 and TRBJ2-5, with a weak D call TRBD2 (6 bases). TRBV23-1 is an ORF, with its function uncertain. The germline V and J ends were trimmed by 2 bases and 4 bases, with 20 bases remaining between them. This CDR3 has 17 residues. CDR3 protein: CASSQGIPREVGETQYF. Written as DNA, the CDR3 is TGCGCCAGCAGTCAAGGAATCCCGAGGGAGGTAGGAGAGACCCAGTACTTC.